These 24 T cell receptor beta chains came from one sample sequenced in a study of blood T cells in healthy people across ages. The use of a sample-barcoded 5' primer and a J-beta primer mix characterized a second PCR of roughly 6 to 11 cycles. TCRdb used MiXCR to reprocess the 5' RACE reads, holding one entry per CDR3 protein. The sample yields 1.8 million or so distinct CDR3 sequences, more than 35% seen once. The sequenced sample consisted of blood. The receptors stem from a human donor in good health.

The chain couples TRBV5-5 to TRBJ1-1; no definite D call. In germline, CDR1 is SGHKS, CDR2 YYEKEE (reference sequence). Deletions cut 4 bases from V and 1 base from J, with 11 bases between. The CDR3 totals 14 residues. The CDR3 DNA reads as TGTGCCAGCAGCCAGGATTTTGGGAACACTGAAGCTTTCTTT. It specifies CASSQDFGNTEAFF.

V is TRBV5-1 and J is TRBJ1-1, with 7 bases matching TRBD1. The germline CDR1 and CDR2 sequences are SGHRS and YFSETQ. The CDR3 is 17 amino acids. V lost 0 bases to trimming and J lost 2 bases; unmatched junction nucleotides: 10. The CDR3 coding sequence is TGCGCCAGCAGCTTGGAGGGGGCTGGGGGATTAAACACTGAAGCTTTCTTT. Encoded protein: CASSLEGAGGLNTEAFF.

This clonotype was observed a handful of times. The chain combines TRBV6-1 with TRBJ2-6, with no clear D. V was clipped by 7 bases and J by 1 base, with 11 bases between them. Germline V CDR1 and CDR2: MNHNS, SASEGT. The CDR3 has 15 residues. CDR3: CASTPGSSGANVLTF. Here the CDR3 DNA reads TGTGCCAGCACTCCCGGATCATCTGGGGCCAACGTCCTGACTTTC.

A few counts support this clonotype. The chain combines TRBV5-1 with TRBJ2-1, with 9 nucleotides matching TRBD1. Germline V CDR1 and CDR2: SGHRS, YFSETQ. V was clipped by 3 bases and J by 5 bases; unmatched bases: 3. This CDR3 contains 14 residues. CDR3: CASSSGTGHNEQFF. The CDR3 DNA follows: TGCGCCAGCAGCTCCGGGACAGGGCACAATGAGCAGTTCTTC.

CDR3 loop: CASSNGDLYNEQFF. The CDR3, as DNA: TGTGCCAGCAGCAATGGTGACCTCTACAATGAGCAGTTCTTC. The chain links TRBV5-6 to TRBJ2-1; the D is unclear. V was cut by 4 bases and J by 3 bases, with 11 bases left in between. Germline V gives CDR1 SGHDT, CDR2 YYEEEE. The CDR3 has 14 residues.

The rearrangement links TRBV20-1 to TRBJ2-3; TRBD2 matches 12 bases. CDR3 length equals 15 residues. In germline, CDR1 is DFQATT, CDR2 SNEGSKA (reference sequence). V was clipped by 5 bases and J by 4 bases; unmatched bases: 7. The chain's CDR3 is CSAPTSGGGPDTQYF. DNA of the CDR3: TGCAGTGCTCCGACTAGCGGGGGAGGACCAGATACGCAGTATTTT.

This clonotype was observed a handful of times. The V call is TRBV28, the J call TRBJ2-6; weak D call: TRBD1 (6 bases). The V gene's germline CDR1 is MDHEN and CDR2 SYDVKM. The CDR3 loop spans 15 amino acids. Trimming stripped 5 bases from V and 2 bases from J, with 10 bases between. The CDR3 spells CASSENRAGANVLTF. The DNA for the CDR3 is TGTGCCAGCAGTGAGAACAGGGCTGGGGCCAACGTCCTGACTTTC. The full variable domain, its missing parts supplied by reference TRBV28 and TRBJ2-6, is DVKVTQSSRYLVKRTGEKVFLECVQDMDHENMFWYRQDPGLGLRLIYFSYDVKMKEKGDIPEGYSVSREKKERFSLILESASTNQTSMYLCASSENRAGANVLTFGAGSRLTVL.

V and J are TRBV20-1 and TRBJ2-7; 11 bases fit TRBD1. The CDR3 is 14 amino acids. The germline CDR1 and CDR2 sequences are DFQATT and SNEGSKA (reference sequence). J gave up 3 bases and V 5 bases, and 6 bases lay outside the gene matches. The CDR3 coding sequence is TGCAGTGCTCTCCGGGGACAGGGGGACTACGAGCAGTACTTC. Translating gives CSALRGQGDYEQYF.

The chain is built from TRBV7-2 and TRBJ2-3; TRBD1 matches 9 bases. CDR3 length: 15 amino acids. Germline trimming cut 1 base from V and 4 bases from J; bases unmatched to any gene: 3. Germline V gene sequence: CDR1 SGHTA, CDR2 FQGNSA. The CDR3 protein is CASSLVRTGADTQYF. In DNA, the CDR3 is TGTGCCAGCAGCTTAGTAAGGACAGGGGCAGATACGCAGTATTTT.

This clonotype appeared a few times. The chain combines TRBV7-9 with TRBJ2-7; D may be TRBD1 or TRBD2 (6 bases each). The CDR3 runs 15 residues. Germline V lookup: CDR1 SEHNR, CDR2 FQNEAQ (reference sequence). V lost 6 bases, J lost 0 bases, and 15 bases lay in between. CDR3 sequence: CASRPRGVGSYEQYF. Here the CDR3 DNA reads TGTGCCAGCAGACCGAGGGGGGTTGGCTCCTACGAGCAGTACTTC.

V is TRBV12-3 or TRBV12-4 and J is TRBJ1-1; D not resolved. Trimming removed 5 bases at V and 7 bases at J, with 11 bases between. The CDR3 contains 12 residues. CDR3 nucleotides: TGTGCCAGCAGTCCTGTATTCAGTGAAGCTTTCTTT. Translation gives CASSPVFSEAFF.

The chain recombines TRBV2 with TRBJ2-7, with 7 bases identical to TRBD1. The CDR3 runs to 14 residues. Germline loops: CDR1 SNHLY, CDR2 FYNNEI. The V and J ends lost 9 bases and 6 bases, in that order; junction bases with no gene match: 14. The CDR3 sequence: CASKPGQHEGEQYF. The CDR3 DNA reads TGTGCCAGTAAACCGGGACAGCACGAGGGCGAGCAGTACTTC.

This clonotype was detected a few times. The junction and the germline gene differ at one end; a read error may be behind it. The rearrangement joins TRBV6-5 to TRBJ2-5, with no clear D. The V gene's germline CDR1 is MNHEY and CDR2 SVGAGI. This CDR3 is 13 amino acids long. CDR3 bases: TGTGCCAGCAGTTACTCAGAGCAAGGGACCCAGTACTTC. The encoded protein is CASSYSEQGTQYF.

This clonotype was seen only a few times. This chain joins TRBV29-1 and TRBJ1-2; possibly TRBD1 for D (5 bases). CDR3 size: 11 residues. Trimming removed 7 bases from V and 8 bases from J, with 14 bases in between. Germline CDR1 SQVTM, CDR2 ANQGSEA. The CDR3: CSAPYQGGYTF. CDR3 bases: TGCAGCGCCCCTTATCAGGGCGGCTACACCTTC.

The chain is built from TRBV29-1 and TRBJ2-7; D gene ambiguous. Germline assignment: CDR1 SQVTM and CDR2 ANQGSEA. The CDR3 sequence is 12 residues long. The V end lost 2 bases, the J end lost 2 bases, and 7 bases lay between the germline ends. For the CDR3, the DNA is TGCAGCGTTGAATCGTCCACCTACGAGCAGTACTTC. This gives the protein CSVESSTYEQYF.

This clonotype was observed a few times. The chain has TRBV7-2 and TRBJ2-3; D call uncertain. Germline-derived CDR1 and CDR2 are SGHTA and FQGNSA. This CDR3 is built from 12 residues. V was clipped by 6 bases and J by 2 bases, with 6 bases between them. The DNA for the CDR3 is TGTGCCAGCAGGGTTCACACAGATACGCAGTATTTT. Amino acids: CASRVHTDTQYF.

The chain is built from TRBV6-5 and TRBJ1-6; 8 positions agree with TRBD1. The junction had 5 bases not matched to a gene; V was cut back by 6 bases and J by 10 bases. The CDR3 covers 13 residues. Per the germline V gene, CDR1 is MNHEY and CDR2 is SVGAGI. The CDR3 here is CASRDRAGSPLHF. The DNA for the CDR3 is TGTGCCAGCAGGGACAGGGCCGGGTCACCCCTCCACTTT.

A word on this clonotype: A read error may produce the germline difference seen at one junction end. This CDR3 is CTSSGRGQGKPYEQYF. As DNA, the CDR3 is TGTACCAGTTCCGGTCGAGGACAGGGTAAGCCCTACGAGCAGTACTTC. The chain has TRBV12-3 or TRBV12-4 and TRBJ2-7, with 8 positions matching TRBD1. The CDR3 loop spans 16 amino acids.

In its sample, this clonotype was seen many times. The chain links TRBV4-3 to TRBJ2-3; TRBD2 matches at 14 bases. Trimming cost V 1 base and J 2 bases; bases outside gene matches: 8. Germline V gene sequence: CDR1 LGHNA, CDR2 YSLEER. The CDR3 consists of 19 residues. CDR3 nucleotide sequence: TGCGCCAGCAGCCAAGCAGTGACTAGCGGGGGGGAACACACAGATACGCAGTATTTT. Translated: CASSQAVTSGGEHTDTQYF.

The chain employs TRBV29-1 and TRBJ1-2, with unresolved D. This CDR3 spans 17 amino acids. V lost 0 bases and J 5 bases, leaving 22 bases between the germline ends. The V gene's germline CDR1 is SQVTM and CDR2 ANQGSEA. The CDR3: CSVEDNLAGSTVYGYTF. For the CDR3, the DNA is TGCAGCGTTGAAGATAATCTTGCTGGCTCCACTGTTTATGGCTACACCTTC. The full variable domain, in which reference TRBV29-1 and TRBJ1-2 provide the parts outside the CDR3, is SAVISQKPSRDICQRGTSLTIQCQVDSQVTMMFWYRQQPGQSLTLIATANQGSEATYESGFVIDKFPISRPNLTFSTLTVSNMSPEDSSIYLCSVEDNLAGSTVYGYTFGSGTRLTVV.

This chain uses TRBV20-1 with TRBJ1-1; perhaps TRBD1 as D (6 bases). The CDR3 runs 14 residues. Trimming stripped 0 bases from V and 10 bases from J, with 18 bases between. CDR1 and CDR2 (germline): DFQATT, SNEGSKA (reference sequence). CDR3 region: CSAREGGRTNGAFF. In DNA form, the CDR3 reads TGCAGTGCTAGAGAGGGGGGGCGGACAAATGGAGCTTTCTTT.

There are a few counts of this clonotype. This chain connects TRBV7-2 to TRBJ2-4; D is possibly TRBD2 (5 bases). Trimming took off 0 bases at V and 0 bases at J, with 15 bases between the two ends. The V gene's germline CDR1 is SGHTA and CDR2 FQGNSA. The CDR3 has 18 residues. The chain's CDR3 is CASSLASGNRRAKNIQYF. The CDR3 region has the DNA TGTGCCAGCAGCTTAGCGAGCGGCAACAGAAGAGCCAAAAACATTCAGTACTTC.

The chain employs TRBV6-2 or TRBV6-3 and TRBJ1-2; TRBD1 might be the D (6 bases). The CDR3 sequence is 18 residues long. The ends were cut back, 0 bases at V and 5 bases at J, with 22 bases in the middle. Germline V lookup: CDR1 MNHEY, CDR2 SVGEGT. The CDR3 bases are TGTGCCAGCAGTTACTCGGATCAGGGGCAAAGGCTTCGATATGGCTACACCTTC. Translation gives CASSYSDQGQRLRYGYTF.

This chain uses TRBV20-1 with TRBJ2-1, with TRBD2 matching 7 bases. Losses at the gene ends were 4 bases for V and 0 bases for J; bases not matched to a gene: 9. CDR1 is DFQATT and CDR2 is SNEGSKA in the germline V gene (reference sequence). This CDR3 region has 16 residues. The DNA of the CDR3 is TGCAGTGCTAACCGCCTAGCGGCTGACTCCTACAATGAGCAGTTCTTC. Its protein product is CSANRLAADSYNEQFF.